This T cell receptor (beta chain) is from a study of blood T cell repertoires in COVID-19. Study summary: COVID-19 samples collected from the United States, Italy and Spain covered acute and convalescent phases. T cells, B-cell-depleted T cells, or PBMCs provided the cDNA or gDNA that served as material.

Repertoires were generated with immunoSEQ multiplex PCR, while TCRdb's copy carries only in-frame clones and drops some. The sample carries just over 25,000 clones, 90% recorded once. Germline V gene sequence: CDR1 MNHEY, CDR2 SMNVEV (reference sequence). The CDR3 consists of 17 residues. Trimming left V 4 bases short and J 10 bases short, with 26 bases between. The sequence was obtained from a man aged 65 to 85 with acute or convalescent COVID-19. This chain connects TRBV27 to TRBJ1-5, with D maybe TRBD1 (6 bases). The sample comprised peripheral blood. The CDR3 here is CASSWSGGRLELEPQHF. For the CDR3, the DNA is TGTGCCAGCAGTTGGTCGGGGGGCCGGCTGGAACTCGAACCCCAGCATTTT.